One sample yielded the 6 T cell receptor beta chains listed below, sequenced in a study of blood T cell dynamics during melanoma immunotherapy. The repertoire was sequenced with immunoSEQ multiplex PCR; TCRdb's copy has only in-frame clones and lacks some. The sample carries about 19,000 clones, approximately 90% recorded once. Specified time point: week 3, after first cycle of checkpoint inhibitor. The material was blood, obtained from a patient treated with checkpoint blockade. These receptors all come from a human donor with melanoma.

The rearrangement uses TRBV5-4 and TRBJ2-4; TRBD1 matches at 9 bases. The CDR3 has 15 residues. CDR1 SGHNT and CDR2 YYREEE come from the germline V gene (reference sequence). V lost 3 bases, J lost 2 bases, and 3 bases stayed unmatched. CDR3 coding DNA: TGTGCCAGCAGCTCACAGGGGGCGCCCAAAAACATTCAGTACTTC. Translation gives CASSSQGAPKNIQYF.

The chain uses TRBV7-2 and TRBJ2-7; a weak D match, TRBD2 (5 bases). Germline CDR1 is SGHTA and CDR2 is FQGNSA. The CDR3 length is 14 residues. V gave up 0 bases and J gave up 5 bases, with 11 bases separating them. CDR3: CASSLAGALHEQYF. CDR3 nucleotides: TGTGCCAGCAGCTTAGCGGGAGCCCTCCACGAGCAGTACTTC.

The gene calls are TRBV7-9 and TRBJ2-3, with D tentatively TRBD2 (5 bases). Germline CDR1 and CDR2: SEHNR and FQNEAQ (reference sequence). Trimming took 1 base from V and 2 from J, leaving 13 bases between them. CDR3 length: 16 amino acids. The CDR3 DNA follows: TGTGCCAGCAGCTTAGGGGCGCGGACTTACACAGATACGCAGTATTTT. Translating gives CASSLGARTYTDTQYF.

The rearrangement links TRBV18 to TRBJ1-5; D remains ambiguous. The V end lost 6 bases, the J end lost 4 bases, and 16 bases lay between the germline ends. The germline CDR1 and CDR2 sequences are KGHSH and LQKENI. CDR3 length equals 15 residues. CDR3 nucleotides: TGTGCCAGCTCTCAAGGTAGGGATCAGAATCAGCCCCAGCATTTT. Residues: CASSQGRDQNQPQHF.

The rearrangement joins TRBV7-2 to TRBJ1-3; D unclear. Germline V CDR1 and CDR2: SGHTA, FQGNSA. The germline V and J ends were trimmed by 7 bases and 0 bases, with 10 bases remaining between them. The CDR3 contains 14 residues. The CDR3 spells CASKEEVSGNTIYF. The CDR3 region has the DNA TGTGCCAGCAAAGAGGAAGTCTCTGGAAACACCATATATTTT.

CDR3 region: CASSSDADFDTQYF. The DNA for the CDR3 is TGTGCCAGCAGCTCGGACGCGGACTTTGATACGCAGTATTTT. The chain joins TRBV11-3 to TRBJ2-3; D perhaps matches TRBD2 (5 bases). The CDR3 contains 14 residues. In germline, CDR1 is SGHNT, CDR2 YENEEA. Trimming removed 4 bases from V and 6 bases from J, with 14 bases in between. The full variable domain, rest sourced from reference TRBV11-3 and TRBJ2-3, is EAGVVQSPRYKIIEKKQPVAFWCNPISGHNTLYWYLQNLGQGPELLIRYENEEAVDDSQLPKDRFSAERLKGVDSTLKIQPAELGDSAVYLCASSSDADFDTQYFGPGTRLTVL.